A single sample gave rise to the 29 T cell receptor beta chains below, sequenced in a study of T cells in Graves' hyperthyroidism and ophthalmopathy. The investigators amplified TCR beta CDR3 regions from RNA transcripts. The study used the HTBI primer set for a first-round RT-PCR of the TCR CDR3. TCRdb reanalysed the multiplex PCR reads using MiXCR and keeps one entry per CDR3 protein. The table lists 640,000 or so distinct CDR3 sequences, 14% of them singletons. Material for sequencing was blood. These receptor sequences come from a woman aged 18 to 35 with Graves' ophthalmopathy.

This clonotype was found many times. The rearrangement links TRBV30 to TRBJ1-1; no definite D call. V lost 2 bases to trimming and J lost 4 bases, with 8 bases between them. Germline CDR1 reads GTSNPN; CDR2 reads SVGIG (reference sequence). The CDR3 is 12 amino acids. In nucleotides, the CDR3 is TGTGCCTGGAGTCCGTCATCCACTGAAGCTTTCTTT. Amino acids: CAWSPSSTEAFF.

The chain is built from TRBV10-3 and TRBJ2-2; D not resolved. The germline V gene encodes CDR1 ENHRY and CDR2 SYGVKD. Deletions cut 3 bases from V and 2 bases from J, with 10 bases between. CDR3 size: 15 residues. CDR3 in DNA: TGTGCCATCAGTGATGGACGGAGTAACACCGGGGAGCTGTTTTTT. It yields the protein CAISDGRSNTGELFF.

J is TRBJ1-1 and V is TRBV6-1; 7 positions agree with TRBD1. Germline V gene data show CDR1 as MNHNS and CDR2 as SASEGT. The CDR3 extends over 15 amino acids. V lost 2 bases and J lost 10; bases outside the gene matches: 13. CDR3: CASSEPKGGGWGAFF. DNA of the CDR3: TGTGCCAGCAGTGAACCTAAAGGGGGCGGGTGGGGAGCTTTCTTT.

The table lists this clonotype with many counts. The chain is built from TRBV11-2 and TRBJ2-1, with a tentative D call TRBD2 (7 bases). The germline V gene encodes CDR1 SGHAT and CDR2 FQNNGV. Trimming stripped 0 bases from V and 6 bases from J, with 18 bases between. This CDR3 is built from 17 residues. This CDR3 is CASSLEVAARGPNEQFF. CDR3 nucleotide sequence: TGTGCCAGCAGCTTAGAGGTGGCCGCGCGGGGGCCCAATGAGCAGTTCTTC. The entire variable domain, with the rest obtained from reference TRBV11-2 and TRBJ2-1, is as follows: EAGVAQSPRYKIIEKRQSVAFWCNPISGHATLYWYQQILGQGPKLLIQFQNNGVVDDSQLPKDRFSAERLKGVDSTLKIQPAKLEDSAVYLCASSLEVAARGPNEQFFGPGTRLTVL.

This clonotype was counted ten times or more. This may be a read error: a much more frequent sequence differs by one nucleotide. This chain connects TRBV20-1 to TRBJ1-1, with D uncertain. The CDR3 has 16 residues. Germline assignment: CDR1 DFQATT and CDR2 SNEGSKA (reference sequence). The CDR3 nucleotides are TGCAATGCTAGAGATGAAGCTCCCCTACGGGACACTGAAGCTTTCTTT. Protein sequence: CNARDEAPLRDTEAFF.

The chain is built from TRBV4-1 and TRBJ2-1, with 8 bases identical to TRBD2. Looked up from germline, CDR1 is MGHRA and CDR2 is YSYEKL. The CDR3 contains 14 residues. V was clipped by 0 bases and J by 9 bases; unmatched bases: 4. In nucleotides, the CDR3 is TGCGCCAGCAGCCAAGAAAGGACTAGCATTGAGCAGTTCTTC. It encodes CASSQERTSIEQFF.

A note on this clonotype: This may come from a read error, since a much larger clone is one base off. Since no conserved phenylalanine or tryptophan closes the CDR3, a read error is the likely cause. CDR3 amino acids: CASSTRSGRTEAFL. The CDR3, as DNA: TGTGCCAGCAGCACCCGGTCAGGGCGCACTGAAGCTTTCCTT. The chain is built from TRBV9 and TRBJ1-1; a possible D gene is TRBD1 (5 bases). CDR3 size: 14 residues. V gave up 4 bases and J gave up 4 bases, with 14 bases separating them. The germline gives CDR1 SGDLS, CDR2 YYNGEE.

This chain uses TRBV3-1 with TRBJ2-5, with D perhaps TRBD2 (6 bases). The CDR3 has 18 amino acids. Germline lookup yields CDR1 LGHDT and CDR2 YNNKEL (reference sequence). V lost 4 bases and J lost 5, with 26 bases in between. The DNA of the CDR3 is TGTGCCAGCAGCCGGTTAAGAGGTCGGGGGAGCCGGGAGGAGACCCAGTACTTC. Amino acid sequence: CASSRLRGRGSREETQYF.

This clonotype was counted many times. This sequence joins TRBV20-1 and TRBJ1-5; 8 nucleotides agree with TRBD1. The CDR3 spans 14 residues. Germline CDR1 and CDR2: DFQATT and SNEGSKA (reference sequence). V was clipped by 6 bases and J by 6 bases; unmatched bases: 10. CDR3 DNA: TGCAGTGCCATTCTACAGGGGGGAGGTCAGCCCCAGCATTTT. Translation gives CSAILQGGGQPQHF.

This clonotype has at least ten counts. The chain combines TRBV24-1 with TRBJ2-3; 7 bases agree with TRBD1. V gave up 2 bases and J gave up 1 base; unmatched junction bases: 5. CDR1 KGHDR and CDR2 SFDVKD come from the germline V gene. This CDR3 region has 16 residues. CDR3 amino acids: CATSDSDRVGTDTQYF. The DNA of the CDR3 is TGTGCCACCAGTGATTCCGACAGGGTTGGCACAGATACGCAGTATTTT.

In its sample, this clonotype was seen many times. The J gene is TRBJ1-1, the V gene TRBV7-8; 11 nucleotides match TRBD1. The V and J ends lost 7 bases and 4 bases, in that order; junction bases with no gene match: 8. Germline lookup yields CDR1 SGHVS and CDR2 FQNEAQ. The CDR3 is 15 amino acids. CDR3 protein: CASTKGGQGGTEAFF. The CDR3 region has the DNA TGTGCCAGCACCAAAGGGGGACAGGGGGGCACTGAAGCTTTCTTT.

This clonotype was detected many times. Here the CDR3 omits its conserved ending phenylalanine or tryptophan, so a read error is the likely source. The chain joins TRBV7-9 to TRBJ1-6, with D possibly being TRBD1 (5 bases). Germline CDR1 SEHNR, CDR2 FQNEAQ (reference sequence). CDR3 length: 17 amino acids. Trimming cost V 5 bases and J 6 bases, with 20 bases left between them. The CDR3 here is CASSPDPPGTVNSPLHL. The CDR3 DNA reads TGTGCCAGCAGCCCCGATCCCCCCGGGACCGTTAATTCACCCCTCCACCTT.

This clonotype came up many times. A read error may explain this, as a much larger clone is one base away. CDR3 nucleotides: TGTGCCAGCAACCAAGAGACCCAGTACTTC. Protein: CASNQETQYF. The genes are TRBV7-9 and TRBJ2-5; D is unclear. CDR1 is SEHNR and CDR2 is FQNEAQ in the germline V gene (reference sequence). The CDR3 is made up of 10 amino acids. Trimming took 7 bases from V and 0 from J, leaving 0 bases between them. Filled out from reference TRBV7-9 and TRBJ2-5, the complete variable domain reads DTGVSQNPRHKITKRGQNVTFRCDPISEHNRLYWYRQTLGQGPEFLTYFQNEAQLEKSRLLSDRFSAERPKGSFSTLEIQRTEQGDSAMYLCASNQETQYFGPGTRLLVL.

This clonotype was detected only a few times. The genes are TRBV7-3 and TRBJ2-7; 8 nucleotides line up with TRBD2. CDR3 length: 16 amino acids. V lost 5 bases, J lost 0 bases, and 9 bases stayed unmatched. The germline gives CDR1 SGHTA, CDR2 FQGTGA. CDR3: CASSPRAGGSSYEQYF. The CDR3 DNA follows: TGTGCCAGCAGCCCCAGGGCGGGGGGAAGCTCCTACGAGCAGTACTTC.

This clonotype was observed a few times. The chain carries TRBV19 and TRBJ1-4; no clear D gene. The germline V gene encodes CDR1 LNHDA and CDR2 SQIVND (reference sequence). Trimming took 7 bases from V and 8 from J, leaving 14 bases between them. The CDR3 is made up of 13 amino acids. CDR3 amino acids: CASKGPVGEKLFF. CDR3 DNA sequence: TGTGCCAGTAAAGGTCCAGTGGGAGAAAAACTGTTTTTT.

This clonotype showed up many times. This chain uses TRBV6-1 with TRBJ1-2, with TRBD1 as a possible D gene (5 bases). Trimming stripped 1 base from V and 5 bases from J, with 17 bases between. The CDR3 is made up of 16 amino acids. The germline gives CDR1 MNHNS, CDR2 SASEGT. The chain's CDR3 is CASSEVYTGGWYGYTF. The CDR3 DNA is TGTGCCAGCAGTGAAGTCTATACGGGGGGGTGGTATGGCTACACCTTC.

This clonotype has at least ten counts. The chain has TRBV5-1 and TRBJ2-7; 7 bases line up with TRBD1. The V segment lost 4 bases and the J segment 0 bases; nucleotides outside the gene matches: 13. CDR3 size: 17 residues. Germline CDR1 and CDR2: SGHRS and YFSETQ. The CDR3 nucleotides are TGCGCCAGCAGCACCGGGACAGACGGCGTTTTCTCCTACGAGCAGTACTTC. This gives the protein CASSTGTDGVFSYEQYF. The full variable domain, in which reference TRBV5-1 and TRBJ2-7 provide the parts outside the CDR3, is KAGVTQTPRYLIKTRGQQVTLSCSPISGHRSVSWYQQTPGQGLQFLFEYFSETQRNKGNFPGRFSGRQFSNSRSEMNVSTLELGDSALYLCASSTGTDGVFSYEQYFGPGTRLTVT.

The CDR3 region is CSASHLGANVLTF. CDR3 in DNA: TGCAGTGCTTCCCACCTGGGAGCCAACGTCCTGACTTTC. The chain recombines TRBV20-1 with TRBJ2-6; no firm D call. Trimming cost V 5 bases and J 7 bases, with 12 bases left between them. The germline V gene encodes CDR1 DFQATT and CDR2 SNEGSKA (reference sequence). This CDR3 spans 13 amino acids.

Ten or more counts support this clonotype. This chain connects TRBV20-1 to TRBJ1-1, with D uncertain. Germline V gives CDR1 DFQATT, CDR2 SNEGSKA (reference sequence). The V and J ends lost 5 bases and 3 bases respectively, with 13 bases between them. This CDR3 comprises 13 residues. DNA of the CDR3: TGCAGTGCTGATAGCAACGGTGACACTGAAGCTTTCTTT. Translation: CSADSNGDTEAFF.

This clonotype was seen ten or more times. V is TRBV19 and J is TRBJ1-5; possible D gene TRBD1, 5 bases. The length of the CDR3 is 15 residues. V lost 2 bases and J lost 4, with 12 bases in between. The germline CDR1 and CDR2 sequences are LNHDA and SQIVND (reference sequence). The CDR3 DNA sequence: TGTGCCAGTAGTATAAGGGGTGCGGGTAATCAGCCCCAGCATTTT. It codes for CASSIRGAGNQPQHF.

This clonotype was seen a handful of times. The chain has TRBV4-3 and TRBJ2-7; tentative D call: TRBD1 (6 bases). Between the trimmed V and J ends, which lost 0 bases and 1 base, there was a span of 7 bases. This CDR3 region has 14 residues. CDR1 LGHNA and CDR2 YSLEER come from the germline V gene. This chain's CDR3 is CASSQDDRSYEQYF. The CDR3 region has the DNA TGCGCCAGCAGCCAAGATGACAGGTCCTACGAGCAGTACTTC.

This chain connects TRBV7-9 to TRBJ1-1; D is unclear. Germline V gene sequence: CDR1 SEHNR, CDR2 FQNEAQ (reference sequence). The V and J ends lost 8 bases and 3 bases respectively, with 13 bases between them. The CDR3 spans 13 residues. DNA for the CDR3: TGTGCCAGCGGCAATGAATTGGACACTGAAGCTTTCTTT. Translating it yields CASGNELDTEAFF.

This clonotype has at least ten counts. V usage is TRBV29-1 and J usage is TRBJ1-4; D is unresolved. Per the germline V gene, CDR1 is SQVTM and CDR2 is ANQGSEA. The germline V and J ends were trimmed by 4 bases and 4 bases, with 10 bases remaining between them. There are 13 residues in the CDR3. The CDR3 coding sequence is TGCAGCGTTGTCAGCAGGAGTAATGAAAAACTGTTTTTT. Translating it yields CSVVSRSNEKLFF.

This clonotype has a count of ten or more. This chain joins TRBV7-8 and TRBJ2-7; 11 bases are shared with TRBD1. The CDR3 length is 15 residues. Germline V gives CDR1 SGHVS, CDR2 FQNEAQ. The V gene end was trimmed by 2 bases and the J gene end by 3 bases; junction bases not matched to a gene: 3. The CDR3 region has the DNA TGTGCCAGCAGCTTACTTGGGACAGGGGGCTACGAGCAGTACTTC. This codes for CASSLLGTGGYEQYF.

This clonotype was found a few times. V and J are TRBV7-9 and TRBJ2-3; D not resolved. V was cut by 3 bases and J by 5 bases, with 24 bases left in between. The germline CDR1 and CDR2 sequences are SEHNR and FQNEAQ (reference sequence). The CDR3 covers 18 residues. The DNA of the CDR3 is TGTGCCAGCAGCTTTACCCCGTTTACTACGGATTTCGGAGATACGCAGTATTTT. Its protein product is CASSFTPFTTDFGDTQYF.

This clonotype was counted ten times or more. V and J are TRBV20-1 and TRBJ1-5; no definite D call. This CDR3 has 12 residues. Germline CDR1 DFQATT, CDR2 SNEGSKA (reference sequence). V was pared by 6 bases and J by 2 bases, with 8 bases between. CDR3 sequence reads: CSATGGNQPQHF. The CDR3 coding sequence is TGCAGTGCGACGGGTGGCAATCAGCCCCAGCATTTT.

As regards this clonotype: A much more abundant neighbour one base away suggests this may be a read error. The chain uses TRBV30 and TRBJ2-1; D ambiguous. The germline gives CDR1 GTSNPN, CDR2 SVGIG (reference sequence). This CDR3 is 16 amino acids long. CDR3: CAWSGEHSHSYNEQLF. CDR3 coding DNA: TGTGCCTGGAGTGGAGAGCACTCCCACTCCTACAATGAGCAGCTCTTC.

This clonotype was recorded many times. This chain joins TRBV2 and TRBJ2-2; 7 bases are a match to TRBD2. Germline V CDR1 and CDR2: SNHLY, FYNNEI. J lost 3 bases, V lost 4 bases, and 8 bases had no gene match. This CDR3 contains 16 residues. CDR3 DNA: TGTGCCAGCAGTGCTGGACTAGAAGGGTACACCGGGGAGCTGTTTTTT. It is translated as CASSAGLEGYTGELFF.

The chain employs TRBV28 and TRBJ2-7; TRBD1 might be the D (6 bases). V was pared by 4 bases and J by 2 bases, with 21 bases between. This CDR3 is built from 17 residues. Germline values: CDR1 MDHEN, CDR2 SYDVKM. The CDR3 nucleotides read TGTGCCAGCAGTTCGACAGGCGGGTTCGACGCGACCTACGAGCAGTACTTC. Protein sequence: CASSSTGGFDATYEQYF.